This record covers a single T cell receptor beta chain. Libraries were prepared by immunoSEQ multiplex PCR; TCRdb keeps only in-frame clonotypes and omits some of them. The table shows roughly 140,000 clones, with around 89% occurring only once. The data originate from a study of blood T cell repertoires in COVID-19. Sequencing was carried out using peripheral blood. The clonotype comes from a woman aged 40 to 55 with acute or convalescent COVID-19.

The CDR3 nucleotides read TGTGCCAGCAGTTTAACAGGGGGCTACGAGCAGTACTTC. This translates into CASSLTGGYEQYF. The chain uses TRBV28 and TRBJ2-7, with TRBD1 matching 8 bases. The CDR3 length is 13 residues. In germline, CDR1 is MDHEN, CDR2 SYDVKM. With V trimmed by 2 bases and J by 3 bases, 0 bases remained unmatched.